This record concerns one T cell receptor beta chain sequence. The sample comes from a study of control samples from healthy donors and cancer patients. The germline V and J ends were trimmed by 4 bases and 1 base, with 7 bases remaining between them. The germline gives CDR1 MNHEY, CDR2 SVGAGI. CDR3 size: 14 residues. Generated by immunoSEQ multiplex PCR, the TCRdb table keeps only in-frame clones and is missing some. The sample carries roughly 130,000 clones, 88% recorded once. The sequenced material came from blood. This sequence joins TRBV6-5 and TRBJ2-2, with D uncertain. The TCR originated in a man aged 50-59 years in good health. The CDR3 loop reads CASSFSQNTGELFF. The CDR3 DNA reads as TGTGCCAGCAGTTTCAGTCAGAACACCGGGGAGCTGTTTTTT.